This T cell receptor (beta chain) was retrieved from a study of CD8+ T cells in alopecia areata. Once RNA had been extracted, it was reverse transcribed into cDNA to act as the sequencing template. Only in-frame clones appear in the TCRdb table, and some are missing; sequencing was by immunoSEQ multiplex PCR. The table shows 150,000 to 200,000 clones, with less than 75% occurring only once. Sample: CD8+ T cells sorted from blood, taken at week 0. The clonotype was recovered from a human donor with alopecia areata.

The CDR3 is CATSRERGRDNEQFF. The CDR3 bases are TGTGCCACCAGCAGAGAAAGGGGGCGGGACAATGAGCAGTTCTTC. J is TRBJ2-1 and V is TRBV15, with 7 bases fitting TRBD1. The CDR3 totals 15 residues. V lost 0 bases, J lost 5 bases, and 4 bases stayed unmatched. CDR1 is LNHNV, CDR2 YYDKDF, per germline (reference sequence).